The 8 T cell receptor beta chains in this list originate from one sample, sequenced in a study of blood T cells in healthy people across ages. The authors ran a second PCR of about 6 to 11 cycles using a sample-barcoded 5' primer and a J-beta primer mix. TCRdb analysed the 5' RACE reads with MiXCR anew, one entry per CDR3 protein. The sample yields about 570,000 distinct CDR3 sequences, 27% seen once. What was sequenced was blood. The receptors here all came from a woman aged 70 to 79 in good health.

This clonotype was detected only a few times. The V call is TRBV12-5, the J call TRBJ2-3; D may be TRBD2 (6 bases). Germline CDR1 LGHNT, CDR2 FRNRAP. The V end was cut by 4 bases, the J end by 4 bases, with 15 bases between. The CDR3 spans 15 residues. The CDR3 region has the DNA TGTGCTAGTGGTTCCGGCGGAGGGTGGGCAGATACGCAGTATTTT. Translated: CASGSGGGWADTQYF.

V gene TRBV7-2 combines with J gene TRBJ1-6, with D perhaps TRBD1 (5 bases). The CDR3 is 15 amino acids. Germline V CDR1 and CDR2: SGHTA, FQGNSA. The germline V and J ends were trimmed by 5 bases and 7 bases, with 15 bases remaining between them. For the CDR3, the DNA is TGTGCCAGCAGCCCTACCGGGACGGTAAATTCACCCCTCCACTTT. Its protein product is CASSPTGTVNSPLHF.

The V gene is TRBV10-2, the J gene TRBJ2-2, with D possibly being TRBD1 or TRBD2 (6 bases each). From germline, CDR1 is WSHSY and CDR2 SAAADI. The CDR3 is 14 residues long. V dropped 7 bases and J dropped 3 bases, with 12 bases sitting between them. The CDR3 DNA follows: TGCGCCAGCAAGAAGGGGGGCCACACCGGGGAGCTGTTTTTT. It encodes CASKKGGHTGELFF.

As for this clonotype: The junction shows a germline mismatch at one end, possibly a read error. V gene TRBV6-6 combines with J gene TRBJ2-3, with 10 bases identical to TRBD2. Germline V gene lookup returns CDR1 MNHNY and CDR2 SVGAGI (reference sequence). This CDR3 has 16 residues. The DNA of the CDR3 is TGTGCCAGTAGTTACGAGCGGGAGGGGTACCCAGATACGCAGTATTTT. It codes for CASSYEREGYPDTQYF.

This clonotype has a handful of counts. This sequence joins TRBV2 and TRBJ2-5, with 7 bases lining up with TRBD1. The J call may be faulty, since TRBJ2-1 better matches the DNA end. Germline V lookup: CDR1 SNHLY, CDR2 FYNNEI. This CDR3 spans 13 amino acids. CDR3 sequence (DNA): TGTGCCAGCAATTCCGGGACAGCCAATGAGCAGTTCTTC. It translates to CASNSGTANEQFF.

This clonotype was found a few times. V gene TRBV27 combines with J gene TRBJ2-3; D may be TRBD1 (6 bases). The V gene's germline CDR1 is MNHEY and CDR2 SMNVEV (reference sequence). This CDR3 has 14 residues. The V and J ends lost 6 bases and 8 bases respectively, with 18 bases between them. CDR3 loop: CASSYKQGSGTQYF. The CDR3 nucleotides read TGTGCCAGCAGCTATAAACAGGGTTCAGGTACGCAGTATTTT.

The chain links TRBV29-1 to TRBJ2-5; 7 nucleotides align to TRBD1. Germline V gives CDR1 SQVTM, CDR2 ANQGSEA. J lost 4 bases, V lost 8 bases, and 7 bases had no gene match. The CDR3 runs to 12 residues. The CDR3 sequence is CSKRDSSETQYF. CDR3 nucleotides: TGCAGCAAAAGGGACAGCTCAGAGACCCAGTACTTC. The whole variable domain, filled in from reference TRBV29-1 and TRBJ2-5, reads SAVISQKPSRDICQRGTSLTIQCQVDSQVTMMFWYRQQPGQSLTLIATANQGSEATYESGFVIDKFPISRPNLTFSTLTVSNMSPEDSSIYLCSKRDSSETQYFGPGTRLLVL.

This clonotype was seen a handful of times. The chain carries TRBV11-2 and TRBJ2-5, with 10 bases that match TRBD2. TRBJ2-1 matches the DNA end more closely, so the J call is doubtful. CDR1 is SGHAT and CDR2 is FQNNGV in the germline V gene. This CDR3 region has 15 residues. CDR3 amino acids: CASSSRLAGHNEQFF. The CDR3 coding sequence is TGTGCCAGCAGCTCCAGACTAGCGGGCCACAATGAGCAGTTCTTC.